This T cell receptor beta chain was obtained from a study of beta chain features in type 1 diabetes. This clone appeared a few times. Antigen: not known. Study outcomes and limitations: Among patients, naive, central memory and Treg TCRB repertoires appeared more similar than among healthy donors.

CDR1 is LGHNA and CDR2 is YSLEER in the germline V gene. V lost 4 bases and J lost 4; bases outside the gene matches: 6. This CDR3 comprises 14 residues. The isolated RNA, all of it, was reverse transcribed, so expressed TCRB transcripts were what got sequenced. Only in-frame clones appear in the TCRdb table, and some are missing; sequencing was by immunoSEQ multiplex PCR. Found here are under 350,000 clones, under 8.5% of them singletons; the top ten hold more than 1%. The sequencing sample was made of central memory CD4+ T cells from blood. The chain joins TRBV4-3 to TRBJ2-7, with TRBD1 matching 8 bases. This TCR came from a woman under 30 in good health. This chain's CDR3 is CASSLGTGQYEQYF. CDR3 DNA sequence: TGCGCCAGCAGCCTCGGGACAGGTCAATACGAGCAGTACTTC.